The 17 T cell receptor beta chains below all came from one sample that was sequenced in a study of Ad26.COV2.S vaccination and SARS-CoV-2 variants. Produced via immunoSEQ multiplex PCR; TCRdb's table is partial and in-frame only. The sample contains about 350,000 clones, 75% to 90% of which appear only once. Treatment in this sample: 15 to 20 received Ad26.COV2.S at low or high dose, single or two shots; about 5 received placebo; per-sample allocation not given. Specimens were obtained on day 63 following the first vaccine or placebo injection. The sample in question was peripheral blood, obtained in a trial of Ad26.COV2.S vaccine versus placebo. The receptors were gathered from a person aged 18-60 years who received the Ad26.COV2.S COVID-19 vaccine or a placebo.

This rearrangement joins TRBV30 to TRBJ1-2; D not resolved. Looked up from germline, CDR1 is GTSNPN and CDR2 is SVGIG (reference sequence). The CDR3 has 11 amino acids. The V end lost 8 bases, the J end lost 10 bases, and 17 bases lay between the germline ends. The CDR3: CARRKDRIYTF. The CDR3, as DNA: TGTGCCCGACGAAAGGACCGAATCTACACCTTC.

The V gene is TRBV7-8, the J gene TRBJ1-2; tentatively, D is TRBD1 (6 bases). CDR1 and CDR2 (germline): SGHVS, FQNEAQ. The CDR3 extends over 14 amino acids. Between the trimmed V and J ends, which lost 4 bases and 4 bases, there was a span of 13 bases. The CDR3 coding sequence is TGTGCCAGCAGCTCAAGTGAGGGGGGCTATGGCTACACCTTC. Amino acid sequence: CASSSSEGGYGYTF.

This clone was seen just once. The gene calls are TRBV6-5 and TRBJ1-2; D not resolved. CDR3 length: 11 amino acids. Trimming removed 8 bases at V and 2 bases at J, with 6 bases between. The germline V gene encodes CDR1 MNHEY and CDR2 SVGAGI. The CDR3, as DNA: TGTGCCAGCGCGGGAAACTATGGCTACACCTTC. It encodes CASAGNYGYTF.

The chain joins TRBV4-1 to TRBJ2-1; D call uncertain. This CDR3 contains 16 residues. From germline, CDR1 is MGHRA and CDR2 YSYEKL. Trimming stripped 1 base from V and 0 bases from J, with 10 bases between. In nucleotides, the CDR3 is TGCGCCAGCAGCCAAGGTAGTCGGAGCTCCTACAATGAGCAGTTCTTC. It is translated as CASSQGSRSSYNEQFF.

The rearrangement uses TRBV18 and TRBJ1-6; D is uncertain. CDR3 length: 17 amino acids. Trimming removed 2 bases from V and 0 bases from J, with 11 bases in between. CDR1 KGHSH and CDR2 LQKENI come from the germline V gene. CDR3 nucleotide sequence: TGTGCCAGCTCACCAGGGCAGGAGAGCTCCTATAATTCACCCCTCCACTTT. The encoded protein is CASSPGQESSYNSPLHF.

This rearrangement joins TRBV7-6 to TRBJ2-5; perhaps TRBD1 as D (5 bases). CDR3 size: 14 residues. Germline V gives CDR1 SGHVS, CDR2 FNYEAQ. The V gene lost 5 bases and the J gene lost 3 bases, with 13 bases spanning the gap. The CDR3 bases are TGTGCCAGCAGCCGTTCCCCGACAGAAGAGACCCAGTACTTC. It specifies CASSRSPTEETQYF.

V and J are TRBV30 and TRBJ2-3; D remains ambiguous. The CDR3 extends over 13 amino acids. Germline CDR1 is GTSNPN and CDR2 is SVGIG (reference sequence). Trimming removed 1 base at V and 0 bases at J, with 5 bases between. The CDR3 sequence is CAWSETSTDTQYF. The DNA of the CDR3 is TGTGCCTGGAGTGAAACTAGCACAGATACGCAGTATTTT.

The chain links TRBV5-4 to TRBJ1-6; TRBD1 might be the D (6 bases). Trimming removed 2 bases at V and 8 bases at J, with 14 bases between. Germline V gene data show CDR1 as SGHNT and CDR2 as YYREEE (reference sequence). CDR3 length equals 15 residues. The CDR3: CASSLGGSHDSPLHF. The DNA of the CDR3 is TGTGCCAGCAGCTTAGGGGGGAGTCACGATTCACCCCTCCACTTT.

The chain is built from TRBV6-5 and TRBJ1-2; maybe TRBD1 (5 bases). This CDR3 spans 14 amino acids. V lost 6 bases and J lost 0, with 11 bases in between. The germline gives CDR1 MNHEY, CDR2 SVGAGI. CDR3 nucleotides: TGTGCCAGCAGGGGGCCAGAATCTAACTATGGCTACACCTTC. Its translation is CASRGPESNYGYTF.

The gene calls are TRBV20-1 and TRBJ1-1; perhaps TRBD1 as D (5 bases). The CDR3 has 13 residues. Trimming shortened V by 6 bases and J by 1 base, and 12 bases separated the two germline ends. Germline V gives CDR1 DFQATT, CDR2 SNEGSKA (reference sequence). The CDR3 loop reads CSASGTANTEAFF. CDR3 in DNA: TGCAGTGCGAGTGGGACGGCGAACACTGAAGCTTTCTTT.

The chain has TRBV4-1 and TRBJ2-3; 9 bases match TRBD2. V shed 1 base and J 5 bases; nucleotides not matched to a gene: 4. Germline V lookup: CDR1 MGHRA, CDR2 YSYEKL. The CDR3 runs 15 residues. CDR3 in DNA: TGCGCCAGCAGCCAAGGCGGGGGGGCCTTAGATACGCAGTATTTT. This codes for CASSQGGGALDTQYF.

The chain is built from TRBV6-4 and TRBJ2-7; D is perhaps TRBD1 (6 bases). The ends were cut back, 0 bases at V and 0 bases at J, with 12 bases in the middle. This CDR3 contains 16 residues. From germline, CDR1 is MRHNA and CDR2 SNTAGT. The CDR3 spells CASSDSGTPVSYEQYF. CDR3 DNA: TGTGCCAGCAGTGACTCCGGGACACCCGTCTCCTACGAGCAGTACTTC.

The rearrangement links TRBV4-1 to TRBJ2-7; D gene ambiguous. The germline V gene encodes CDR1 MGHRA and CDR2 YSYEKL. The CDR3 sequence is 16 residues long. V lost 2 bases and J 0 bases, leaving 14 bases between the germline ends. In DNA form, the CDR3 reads TGCGCCAGCAGCCAACAAGCGAGAGCTACCTCCTACGAGCAGTACTTC. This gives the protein CASSQQARATSYEQYF.

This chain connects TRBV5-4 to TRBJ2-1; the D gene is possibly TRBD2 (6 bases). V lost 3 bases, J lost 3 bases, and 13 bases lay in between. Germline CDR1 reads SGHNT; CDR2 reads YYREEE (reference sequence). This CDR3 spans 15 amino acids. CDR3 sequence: CASSWDWTYYNEQFF. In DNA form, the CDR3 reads TGTGCCAGCAGCTGGGACTGGACTTACTACAATGAGCAGTTCTTC.

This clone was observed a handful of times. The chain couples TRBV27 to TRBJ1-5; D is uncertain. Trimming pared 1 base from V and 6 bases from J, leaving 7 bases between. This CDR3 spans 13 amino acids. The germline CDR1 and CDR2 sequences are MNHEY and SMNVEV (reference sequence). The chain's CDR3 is CASSLFGSQPQHF. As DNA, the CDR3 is TGTGCCAGCAGTTTATTCGGGTCTCAGCCCCAGCATTTT.

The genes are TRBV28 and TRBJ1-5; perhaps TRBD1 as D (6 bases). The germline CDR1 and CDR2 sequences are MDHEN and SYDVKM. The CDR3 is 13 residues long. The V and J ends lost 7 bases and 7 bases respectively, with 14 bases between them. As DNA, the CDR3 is TGTGCCAGCAACGAAGGGGGTAAACAGCCCCAGCATTTT. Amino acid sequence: CASNEGGKQPQHF. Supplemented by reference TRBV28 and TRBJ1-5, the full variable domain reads DVKVTQSSRYLVKRTGEKVFLECVQDMDHENMFWYRQDPGLGLRLIYFSYDVKMKEKGDIPEGYSVSREKKERFSLILESASTNQTSMYLCASNEGGKQPQHFGDGTRLSIL.

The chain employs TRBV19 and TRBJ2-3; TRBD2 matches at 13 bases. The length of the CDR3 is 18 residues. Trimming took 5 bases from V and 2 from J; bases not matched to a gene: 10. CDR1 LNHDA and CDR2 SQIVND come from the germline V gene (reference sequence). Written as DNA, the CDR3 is TGTGCCAGTAGTTCCCGACTAGCGGGGGGCCGGGTCACAGATACGCAGTATTTT. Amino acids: CASSSRLAGGRVTDTQYF.